These 12 T cell receptor beta chains originate from one sample sequenced in a study of T-cell reconstitution after alpha-beta-depleted transplantation in children. Unique molecular identifiers were used to barcode this TCRbeta library. TCRdb called the PCR reads again in MiXCR, with one record for every CDR3 protein. The sample includes fewer than 550,000 distinct CDR3 sequences, around 10% of them seen just once. The sequencing used PBMCs, mostly from graft donor cells, collected 180 days after TCRalphabeta/CD19-depleted stem cell transplant. The source of these receptors is a female patient aged 2 to 10 who had a stem cell transplant for aplastic anemia, so the T cells may come from the graft donor.

This clonotype was counted only a few times. The chain employs TRBV18 and TRBJ2-1; D unresolved. Germline V lookup: CDR1 KGHSH, CDR2 LQKENI. The CDR3 runs 15 residues. Trimming cost V 6 bases and J 6 bases, with 18 bases left between them. The CDR3 DNA is TGTGCCAGCTCTCACATGGGAACTCGAATCAATGAGCAGTTCTTC. Its protein product is CASSHMGTRINEQFF.

This clonotype has only a few counts. The rearrangement uses TRBV21-1 and TRBJ2-7. TRBV21-1 is a documented pseudogene. The CDR3 extends over 11 amino acids. Here the CDR3 DNA reads TGTGCCAGTTGCCAGATCTACGAGCAGTACTTC. Translating it yields CASCQIYEQYF.

This clonotype has at least ten counts. V is TRBV20-1 and J is TRBJ2-5; no firm D call. The V gene's germline CDR1 is DFQATT and CDR2 SNEGSKA (reference sequence). This CDR3 has 14 residues. Trimming stripped 0 bases from V and 3 bases from J, with 11 bases between. The CDR3 protein is CSARDRRGEETQYF. The CDR3 DNA follows: TGCAGTGCTAGAGATCGTCGAGGAGAAGAGACCCAGTACTTC.

The chain recombines TRBV19 with TRBJ2-7, with D perhaps TRBD1 (5 bases). This CDR3 has 14 residues. Germline V gene data show CDR1 as LNHDA and CDR2 as SQIVND (reference sequence). Between the trimmed V and J ends, which lost 4 bases and 0 bases, there was a span of 10 bases. In DNA, the CDR3 is TGTGCCAGTAGTACCGCGACAGTCTCCTACGAGCAGTACTTC. The encoded protein is CASSTATVSYEQYF.

The J gene is TRBJ2-7, the V gene TRBV5-1; D is undetermined. Trimming cost V 4 bases and J 5 bases, with 13 bases left between them. Germline CDR1 is SGHRS and CDR2 is YFSETQ. This CDR3 region has 13 residues. The CDR3 sequence: CASSGGPPDEQYF. The DNA of the CDR3 is TGCGCCAGCAGCGGCGGCCCTCCTGACGAGCAGTACTTC. Drawing the rest from reference TRBV5-1 and TRBJ2-7, the complete variable domain is KAGVTQTPRYLIKTRGQQVTLSCSPISGHRSVSWYQQTPGQGLQFLFEYFSETQRNKGNFPGRFSGRQFSNSRSEMNVSTLELGDSALYLCASSGGPPDEQYFGPGTRLTVT.

The chain recombines TRBV7-8 with TRBJ2-5; TRBD2 agrees at 7 bases. The germline gives CDR1 SGHVS, CDR2 FQNEAQ. Trimming at V came to 5 bases and at J to 2 bases, leaving 20 bases not matched to a gene. The CDR3 extends over 19 amino acids. The CDR3 protein is CASSLRPIRRDYNQETQYF. The CDR3 DNA reads as TGTGCCAGCAGCCTAAGGCCCATCCGCCGGGACTACAATCAAGAGACCCAGTACTTC.

The chain recombines TRBV20-1 with TRBJ1-1, with a tentative D call TRBD1 (5 bases). Trimming removed 5 bases from V and 11 bases from J, with 21 bases in between. The CDR3 consists of 13 residues. Germline CDR1 DFQATT, CDR2 SNEGSKA (reference sequence). The chain's CDR3 is CSAHAPGAPNAFF. CDR3 bases: TGCAGTGCTCACGCGCCCGGGGCCCCTAATGCTTTCTTT.

The chain employs TRBV3-1 and TRBJ2-3, with D perhaps assigned TRBD1 or TRBD2 (5 bases each). The CDR3 is made up of 18 amino acids. V gave up 4 bases and J gave up 3 bases, with 23 bases separating them. From germline, CDR1 is LGHDT and CDR2 YNNKEL (reference sequence). The CDR3 sequence is CASSPIHGSGKGTDTQYF. Written as DNA, the CDR3 is TGTGCCAGCAGCCCGATCCATGGTTCGGGGAAGGGGACAGATACGCAGTATTTT.

V gene TRBV18 combines with J gene TRBJ2-7; TRBD1 matches at 7 bases. The V gene's germline CDR1 is KGHSH and CDR2 LQKENI. With V trimmed by 2 bases and J by 4 bases, 5 bases remained unmatched. The CDR3 covers 14 residues. CDR3 in DNA: TGTGCCAGCTCACCAGGGACAGTACGATACGAGCAGTACTTC. Translating gives CASSPGTVRYEQYF.

V usage is TRBV28 and J usage is TRBJ1-5; D remains ambiguous. V was cut by 0 bases and J by 0 bases, with 9 bases left in between. This CDR3 spans 16 amino acids. Germline CDR1 reads MDHEN; CDR2 reads SYDVKM. CDR3 in DNA: TGTGCCAGCAGTTTATGGGGAGGGCGTAGCAATCAGCCCCAGCATTTT. Protein: CASSLWGGRSNQPQHF.

This clonotype was detected a few times. The gene calls are TRBV20-1 and TRBJ2-3; maybe TRBD2 (6 bases). Germline assignment: CDR1 DFQATT and CDR2 SNEGSKA (reference sequence). The CDR3 loop spans 14 amino acids. Trimming stripped 1 base from V and 4 bases from J, with 12 bases between. The CDR3, as DNA: TGCAGTGCTAGAGGACGGCGGGAAGCAGATACGCAGTATTTT. Translation: CSARGRREADTQYF.

This chain links TRBV5-1 with TRBJ1-4; 10 bases fit TRBD1. The CDR3 is 15 amino acids. The V segment lost 5 bases and the J segment 6 bases; nucleotides outside the gene matches: 7. Germline V gene sequence: CDR1 SGHRS, CDR2 YFSETQ. The CDR3 spells CASRIPGTGDEKLFF. In DNA form, the CDR3 reads TGCGCCAGCAGAATCCCCGGGACAGGGGATGAAAAACTGTTTTTT.